The entry below describes one T cell receptor (beta chain). This record belongs to a study of T-cell reconstitution after alpha-beta-depleted transplantation in children. Preparation of the TCRbeta library involved a method that used unique molecular identifiers. TCRdb reprocessed the PCR reads via MiXCR and lists one record per CDR3 protein. The table lists some 220,000 distinct CDR3 sequences, 8% to 9.5% of them singletons. This CDR3 is built from 16 residues. The V end was cut by 6 bases, the J end by 0 bases, with 15 bases between. The sequencing used PBMCs from the stem cell graft donor, collected from the stem cell graft. The sequence came from a human donor who donated a stem cell graft to a child with acute lymphoblastic leukemia. The gene calls are TRBV12-3 or TRBV12-4 and TRBJ1-5, with a tentative D call TRBD1 (5 bases). CDR3: CASSQRWDYSNQPQHF. The CDR3 coding sequence is TGTGCCAGCAGCCAAAGATGGGACTATAGCAATCAGCCCCAGCATTTT.